The sequence of this TCR beta chain was determined in a study of T cell repertoires in urothelial bladder cancer (dated by TCRdb to about 2019). With respect to the entire study: Of the roughly twelve resected lesions, three were clinical stage cT0, three were cTa, three were cT1, and three were cT2 or greater. In the study, clonality of the TCR repertoire in bladder tumors was compared against clonality in benign bladder inflammation. A total of 11 to 12 patients who had bladder lesions and were undergoing transurethral resection were prospectively identified. Roughly 12 resected bladder lesions, consisting of urothelial carcinoma (UC+) and benign (UC-) specimens, were examined. Points the paper makes about the study in general: Urothelial carcinoma specimens contained fewer T cells than benign specimens, with a median of around 5,600 versus 24,000. Carcinoma specimens had a median tumor infiltrating lymphocyte percentage of 2%, while benign specimens had a median of around 12%. In carcinoma specimens, up to roughly 15% of infiltrating lymphocytes were accounted for by a single T-cell clone, compared with roughly 2.1% in benign specimens.

The immunoSEQ assay was used to sequence the CDR3 region of the TCR beta chain. Per the authors' processing: T-cell fraction, clonal dominance and maximum TCR clone frequency were calculated for each specimen. The immuneACCESS repertoire file appears here via TCRdb, limited to in-frame rearrangements. These files lack a portion of the clones; in checked studies, under half of the deficit traces to unresolved V genes, and the cause of the others is not known. Clone size and the V and J calls come from that table; the DNA yielded D and trimming. The sample contains 2,000 to 2,500 clones, 65% to 80% of them found a single time. In total, the top ten clones hold 10% of the sample. Bladder lesion specimens were obtained at transurethral resection and were stored at -80C. From bladder specimens obtained at transurethral resection, DNA was extracted. V is clipped by 3 bases and J by 5 bases, and the sequence between their germline boundaries is 11 bases long. Per the germline V gene, MGHDK is the CDR1 and SYGVNS is the CDR2. The CDR3, cysteine through phenylalanine, is 13 amino acids long. Of the read, only the CDR3 DNA is kept; its 39 bases are in frame from base 1.

This clone was counted a single time. Its target antigen remains unknown. No clone much larger than this one lies a single base away; base qualities are absent. Here the chain combines TRBV25-1 and TRBJ2-7, with the D gene not confidently named. The sequenced sample consisted of tumor-infiltrating cells from bladder cancer. The receptor was isolated from a human donor with urothelial carcinoma. The sequenced DNA is TGTGCCAGCAGTGATCGAGCACGGGACGAGCAGTACTTC. It codes for CASSDRARDEQYF.